The 10 T cell receptor delta chains below all came from one sample that was sequenced in a study of γδ T cells in repeated Plasmodium falciparum infection. TCRdb redid the clone calls on the multiplex PCR reads with CATT. The sample lists approximately 53,000 delta-chain clones, 1.7% occurring once. Flow sorting of PBMC yielded separate Vgamma9/Vdelta2+ and Vdelta2-negative gammadelta T cell populations for bulk repertoire analysis. Sequenced material: gamma-delta T cells from blood. The receptors derive from a pool of human donors (malaria-infected and uninfected, not separated).

This clone was counted at least ten times. Translating this DNA gives a protein that differs at residue 4 from the TCRdb one, which belongs to a much larger clone; a read error is likely, and the protein shown is this translation. The rearrangement joins TRDV2 to TRDJ1, with 12 nucleotides matching TRDD3. The J gene comes from matching the DNA to germline here; TCRdb lacks it. The germline CDR1 and CDR2 sequences are GEAIGNYY and EKD. The CDR3 contains 17 residues. The chain's CDR3 is CACGTGSVWGIRDKLIF. CDR3 DNA sequence: TGTGCCTGTGGCACCGGATCAGTCTGGGGGATACGCGATAAACTCATCTTT.

This clone was picked up a small number of times. This likely reflects a read error, since a far larger clone is one base away. Other DNA sequences within the sample encode an identical CDR3. The V gene call reads TRDV1; no J gene was called; the tabulated D call, TRDD3, remains unverified against the DNA. CDR3 size: 13 residues. Germline V CDR1 and CDR2: TSWWSYY, QGS. For the CDR3, the DNA is TGTGCTCTTGGGGGAAACTGGAAAGGTCGGCTCATCTTC. Encoded protein: CALGGNWKGRLIF.

Concerning this clone itself: Translating this DNA gives a protein that differs at residue 6 from the TCRdb one, which belongs to a much larger clone; a read error is likely, and the protein shown is this translation. The V and J genes are TRDV1 and TRDJ1; 10 bases match TRDD3. Losses at the gene ends were 3 bases for V and 0 bases for J; bases not matched to a gene: 22. Germline loops: CDR1 TSWWSYY, CDR2 QGS. The CDR3 loop spans 22 amino acids. CDR3 sequence (DNA): TGTGCTCTTGGGGAGTCTTCCTGGTACTGGGGGATGGGGATACCGTACACCGATAAACTCATCTTT. Protein sequence: CALGESSWYWGMGIPYTDKLIF.

This clone was seen a handful of times. With only one base between it and a far larger clone, this is likely a read error. Other DNA sequences in the sample encode the same CDR3. The chain employs TRDV2 and TRDJ1; D possibly corresponds to TRDD3 (6 bases). The CDR3 covers 16 residues. The V gene's germline CDR1 is GEAIGNYY and CDR2 EKD. V gave up 1 base and J gave up 0 bases, with 14 bases separating them. The CDR3 DNA is TGTGCCTGTGACACTGCTGGGGTAATCAACACCGATAAACTCATCTTT. Translating it yields CACDTAGVINTDKLIF.

This clone showed up many times. TCRdb records a much larger clone's protein for this DNA, with a difference at residue 4 that likely arises from a read error; the protein given is the translation of the DNA. The chain recombines TRDV2 with TRDJ1, with 9 bases identical to TRDD2. Trimming took 5 bases from V and 2 from J; bases not matched to a gene: 5. CDR1 is GEAIGNYY and CDR2 is EKD in the germline V gene. This CDR3 is built from 14 residues. CDR3 in amino acids: CACGLLPTTDKLIF. CDR3 nucleotide sequence: TGTGCCTGTGGCCTCCTTCCTACTACCGATAAACTCATCTTT.

This clone was seen ten or more times. The amino acid sequence in TCRdb belongs to a much larger clone and departs from this DNA's translation at residue 12, likely a sequencing read error; the sequence shown is translated from the DNA. This chain links TRDV3 with TRDJ1, with a tentative D call TRDD2 (9 bases). There are 19 residues in the CDR3. Germline CDR1 and CDR2: TVYSNPD and GDNSRS (reference sequence). The V gene lost 3 bases and the J gene lost 3 bases, with 32 bases spanning the gap. The CDR3 DNA reads TGTGCCTTCCTTCCTACTTATCTGTACTGGGGGGTACAGTCCGATAAACTCATCTTT. Amino acid sequence: CAFLPTYLYWGVQSDKLIF.

In the case of this clone: TCRdb has a much larger clone's protein, which differs at residue 7 from the translation of this DNA, likely because of a read error; what is shown is the protein translated from the DNA. V is TRDV1 and J is TRDJ1; D might be TRDD3 (8 bases). Germline V CDR1 and CDR2: TSWWSYY, QGS. V shed 0 bases and J shed 8 bases, with 52 bases lying between them. The CDR3 sequence is 27 residues long. DNA of the CDR3: TGTGCTCTTGGGGAACTCCCCCCTTTAAGGTTCCTACCTTACTGGGGGTCCCCTTCCTTTCACATCGGGAAACTCATCTTT. Translation gives CALGELPPLRFLPYWGSPSFHIGKLIF.

This clone turned up a few times. For this DNA, TCRdb reports the protein of a much larger clone, which diverges at residue 19, most likely from a read error; the protein presented here is translated directly from the DNA. CDR3 residues: CALGERSRGLPSGGYTDKFIF. DNA for the CDR3: TGTGCTCTTGGGGAACGGTCTCGAGGGCTACCTTCTGGGGGATACACCGATAAGTTCATCTTT. The V gene is listed as TRDV1; no J gene was called; the D segment call TRDD3 is taken from the table without a DNA check. Germline assignment: CDR1 TSWWSYY and CDR2 QGS. The CDR3 is 21 residues long.

This clone is medium-sized. Distinct nucleotide sequences in the sample also encode this CDR3. This chain uses TRDV1 with TRDJ1, with 12 bases aligning to TRDD3. The CDR3 spans 28 residues. After removal of 0 bases from V and 3 bases from J, the junction contained 38 bases not matched to a gene. Per germline, CDR1 TSWWSYY and CDR2 QGS. The CDR3: CALGELRGYRGPGYWGIQYPYYADKLIF. The CDR3 DNA reads as TGTGCTCTTGGGGAACTAAGAGGGTACCGTGGACCCGGATACTGGGGGATACAATACCCCTACTACGCCGATAAACTCATCTTT.

Points on this clone: The protein given by TCRdb reflects a much larger clone and differs at residue 16 from this DNA's translation, likely from a read error; the protein shown is the DNA's translation. The chain has TRDV1 and TRDJ1, with 10 bases aligning to TRDD3. No J gene was available from TCRdb, and it was assigned here by a germline match of the DNA. Per germline, CDR1 TSWWSYY and CDR2 QGS. Unmatched junction bases numbered 20, after V lost 1 base and J lost 3 bases. This CDR3 contains 21 residues. CDR3 sequence reads: CALGEQSGYWGISSDPDKLIF. CDR3 coding DNA: TGTGCTCTTGGGGAACAATCCGGGTACTGGGGGATCTCCTCTGACCCCGATAAACTCATCTTT.